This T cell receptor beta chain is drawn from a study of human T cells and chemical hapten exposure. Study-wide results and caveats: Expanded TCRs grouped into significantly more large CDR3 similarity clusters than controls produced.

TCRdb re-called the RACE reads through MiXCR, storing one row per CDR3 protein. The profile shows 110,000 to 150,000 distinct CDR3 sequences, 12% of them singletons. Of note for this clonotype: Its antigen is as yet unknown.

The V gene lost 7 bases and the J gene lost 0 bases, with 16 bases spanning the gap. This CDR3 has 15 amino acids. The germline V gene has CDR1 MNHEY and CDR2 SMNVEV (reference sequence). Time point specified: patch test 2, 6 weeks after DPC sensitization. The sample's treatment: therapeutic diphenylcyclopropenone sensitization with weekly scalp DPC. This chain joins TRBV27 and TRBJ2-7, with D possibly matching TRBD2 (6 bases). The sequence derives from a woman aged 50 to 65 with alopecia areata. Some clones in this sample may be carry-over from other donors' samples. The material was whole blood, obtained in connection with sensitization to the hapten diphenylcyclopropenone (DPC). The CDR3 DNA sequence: TGTGCCAGCACCTTAAGCGGGCATAGCTCCTACGAGCAGTACTTC. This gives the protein CASTLSGHSSYEQYF.